This TCR beta chain is from a study of T cells after yellow fever vaccination. Study context: Fractions with few cells were prepared using SMART-Seq v4 Ultra Low Input.

This clonotype was recorded many times. The CDR3 runs to 13 residues. The germline CDR1 and CDR2 sequences are MDHEN and SYDVKM. Trimming pared 3 bases from V and 5 bases from J, leaving 10 bases between. UMIs were added to TCR cDNA along with a universal primer site when it was made by 5'RACE template switching. TCRdb called the 5' RACE reads again in MiXCR, with one record for every CDR3 protein. This repertoire shows about 160,000 distinct CDR3 sequences, around 7% found once; its top ten account for roughly 2.5%. The J gene is TRBJ2-5, the V gene TRBV28, with a possible D match to TRBD1 (6 bases). Sequences were derived from CD4+ T cells sorted from PBMCs, sampled about 5 days after the first yellow fever vaccination. This sequence originates from a man aged 18 to 30 who received the YFV17D yellow fever vaccine. DNA for the CDR3: TGTGCCAGCAGTTTGAGGCAGGGGGAGACCCAGTACTTC. Translated: CASSLRQGETQYF. Using reference TRBV28 and TRBJ2-5 for the parts outside the CDR3, the full variable domain is DVKVTQSSRYLVKRTGEKVFLECVQDMDHENMFWYRQDPGLGLRLIYFSYDVKMKEKGDIPEGYSVSREKKERFSLILESASTNQTSMYLCASSLRQGETQYFGPGTRLLVL.